The 19 T cell receptor beta chains below all came from one sample that was sequenced in a study of T cell clonality in common variable immunodeficiency. Libraries were prepared by immunoSEQ multiplex PCR; TCRdb keeps only in-frame clonotypes and omits some of them. The data show approximately 52,000 clones, none appearing only once, with about 3.4% held by the ten largest. The material sequenced was peripheral blood mononuclear cells. The origin of the receptors is a person aged 18 to 75 in good health.

This clone appeared many times. The sequence runs out 3 residues before the end of the CDR3; the remainder is reconstructed from the germline J gene. The V and J genes are TRBV12-3 or TRBV12-4 and TRBJ2-2; D gene unclear. This CDR3 comprises 14 residues. The germline V and J ends were trimmed by 2 bases and 2 bases, with 6 bases remaining between them. The covered CDR3 bases are TGTGCCAGCAGTTTACAGGAAAACACCGGGGAG. Translated, it gives CASSLQENTGE. In full, the CDR3 is CASSLQENTGELFF.

This clone showed up many times. Sequencing ends 3 residues short of the CDR3 end; the germline J gene provides the rest. The J gene is TRBJ2-5, the V gene TRBV5-1, with a tentative D call TRBD1 (8 bases). Germline loops: CDR1 SGHRS, CDR2 YFSETQ. This CDR3 region has 16 residues. V was trimmed by 2 bases and J by 2 bases, leaving 16 bases between them. CDR3 loop: CASSFRGQGGQETQYF. Partial CDR3 DNA: TGCGCCAGCAGCTTCCGAGGACAGGGAGGGCAAGAGACC.

This clone was found many times. The CDR3 is cut off 3 residues early in the read; its end comes from the germline J gene. V gene TRBV6-1 combines with J gene TRBJ1-1; D is ambiguous. The CDR3 runs to 14 residues. Germline V gene sequence: CDR1 MNHNS, CDR2 SASEGT. Trimming cost V 4 bases and J 4 bases, with 13 bases left between them. CDR3 DNA, as far as it was read: TGTGCCAGCAGTGGATTTTATGGCGGCACTGAA. Translation gives CASSGFYGGTE. Given in full, the CDR3 is CASSGFYGGTEAFF.

Many counts were recorded for this clone. The read falls 3 residues short of the CDR3 end, and the missing part is taken from the germline J gene. The chain recombines TRBV5-1 with TRBJ2-5; a possible D gene is TRBD1 (5 bases). Germline V CDR1 and CDR2: SGHRS, YFSETQ. Trimming took 6 bases from V and 2 from J, leaving 14 bases between them. This CDR3 has 14 amino acids. CDR3 bases read: TGCGCCAGCAACGACCAGGGTCCTCAAGAGACC. This encodes CASNDQGPQET. Given in full, the CDR3 is CASNDQGPQETQYF.

This clone has ten or more counts. The missing CDR3 end, 3 residues past where the read stops, is filled in from the germline J gene. The chain recombines TRBV20-1 with TRBJ1-1; D is unclear. The germline CDR1 and CDR2 sequences are DFQATT and SNEGSKA (reference sequence). The CDR3 has 13 residues. Trimming pared 1 base from V and 5 bases from J, leaving 11 bases between. CDR3 in amino acids: CSARVVVRTEAFF. The sequenced part of the CDR3 DNA is TGCAGTGCTAGAGTGGTTGTGAGGACTGAA.

This clone was seen a few times. The read falls 3 residues short of the CDR3 end, and the missing part is taken from the germline J gene. This sequence joins TRBV30 and TRBJ2-7, with D possibly being TRBD2 (6 bases). The CDR3 is 16 residues long. Looked up from germline, CDR1 is GTSNPN and CDR2 is SVGIG (reference sequence). Between the trimmed V and J ends, which lost 0 bases and 2 bases, there was a span of 17 bases. Incomplete CDR3 DNA: TGTGCCTGGAGTGTACTGCGCGGGGTCCGGGCCTACGAG. Translation: CAWSVLRGVRAYE. The whole CDR3 is CAWSVLRGVRAYEQYF. Complete variable domain (other parts from reference TRBV30 and TRBJ2-7): SQTIHQWPATLVQPVGSPLSLECTVEGTSNPNLYWYRQAAGRGLQLLFYSVGIGQISSEVPQNLSASRPQDRQFILSSKKLLLSDSGFYLCAWSVLRGVRAYEQYFGPGTRLTVT.

Turning to this clone: With the read ending 3 residues before the CDR3 end, the germline J gene is used to fill in that end. The V call is TRBV11-2, the J call TRBJ1-2, with a weak D call TRBD1 (6 bases). Per germline, CDR1 SGHAT and CDR2 FQNNGV. Trimming took 0 bases from V and 4 from J, leaving 12 bases between them. CDR3 length equals 15 residues. Partial CDR3 DNA: TGTGCCAGCAGCTTAGAAACAGGGCCTAGCTATGGC. Its protein product is CASSLETGPSYG. The entire CDR3 protein reads CASSLETGPSYGYTF.

This clone was counted at least ten times. The CDR3 end is not reached by the read, which stops 3 residues before it; the germline J gene fills it in. The chain joins TRBV7-2 to TRBJ1-4, with D possibly being TRBD1 (5 bases). Trimming took 6 bases from V and 4 from J, leaving 9 bases between them. The germline CDR1 and CDR2 sequences are SGHTA and FQGNSA. The CDR3 is 13 amino acids. Partial CDR3 DNA: TGTGCCAGCAGGCAGGGAATTAATGAAAAA. This encodes CASRQGINEK. The whole CDR3 reads CASRQGINEKLFF.

This clone was observed many times. The read ends 3 residues shy of where the CDR3 ends; the end is completed using the germline J gene. The gene calls are TRBV11-2 and TRBJ2-7; D may be TRBD2 (5 bases). Germline V gives CDR1 SGHAT, CDR2 FQNNGV. V was cut by 5 bases and J by 0 bases, with 14 bases left in between. This CDR3 spans 15 amino acids. CDR3 residues: CASSQRRVSSYEQYF. Incomplete CDR3 DNA: TGTGCCAGCAGCCAGAGGCGGGTTTCCTCCTACGAG.

Only a few counts were recorded for this clone. The read finishes 3 residues shy of the CDR3 end, and the germline J gene is used to complete it. The chain uses TRBV7-9 and TRBJ2-3; TRBD2 matches at 11 bases. The CDR3 runs 14 residues. From germline, CDR1 is SEHNR and CDR2 FQNEAQ (reference sequence). Trimming removed 5 bases from V and 4 bases from J; junction bases left unmatched: 2. CDR3 amino acids: CASSRTSGSDTQYF. The sequenced CDR3 bases are TGTGCCAGCAGCCGGACTAGCGGGTCAGATACG.

This clone was detected many times. The read finishes 3 residues shy of the CDR3 end, and the germline J gene is used to complete it. The chain carries TRBV14 and TRBJ1-3, with 8 bases fitting TRBD1. The CDR3 covers 17 residues. The V segment lost 0 bases and the J segment 0 bases; nucleotides outside the gene matches: 4. CDR1 SGHDN and CDR2 FVKESK come from the germline V gene. CDR3 loop: CASSQDQGAGSGNTIYF. The covered CDR3 bases are TGTGCCAGCAGCCAAGACCAGGGGGCCGGCTCTGGAAACACC.

This clone was found many times. The read finishes 3 residues shy of the CDR3 end, and the germline J gene is used to complete it. This chain connects TRBV5-1 to TRBJ1-2; possibly TRBD1 for D (6 bases). V shed 2 bases and J shed 0 bases, with 11 bases lying between them. The CDR3 length is 15 residues. Germline V gives CDR1 SGHRS, CDR2 YFSETQ. CDR3 protein: CASSFTGLPNYGYTF. The CDR3 bases that were read are TGCGCCAGCAGCTTTACAGGGTTGCCTAACTATGGC.

This clone was found many times. The read ends 3 residues shy of where the CDR3 ends; the end is completed using the germline J gene. The chain has TRBV20-1 and TRBJ2-7, with 7 bases aligning to TRBD1. The CDR3 loop spans 12 amino acids. V trimming: 4 bases; J trimming: 6 bases; junction bases outside the gene matches: 6. Germline CDR1 is DFQATT and CDR2 is SNEGSKA (reference sequence). CDR3 DNA (partial): TGCAGTGCTACGGCCGGGACAGCCGAG. It specifies CSATAGTAE. The full-length CDR3 reads as CSATAGTAEQYF.

This clone has a count of ten or more. The read falls 3 residues short of the CDR3 end, and the missing part is taken from the germline J gene. The chain has TRBV18 and TRBJ2-7; 7 nucleotides agree with TRBD1. Germline-derived CDR1 and CDR2 are KGHSH and LQKENI. The J segment lost 0 bases and the V segment lost 5 bases, leaving 10 bases of the junction unmatched. This CDR3 has 16 residues. CDR3 DNA (partial): TGTGCCAGCTCAGGTTCCGGGACAGCCCTCTCCTACGAG. Its translation: CASSGSGTALSYE. The CDR3 in its entirety is CASSGSGTALSYEQYF.

As regards this clone: The read ends 3 residues early relative to the CDR3; the germline J gene fills the gap. The gene calls are TRBV2 and TRBJ2-2; TRBD1 matches 7 bases. Germline CDR1 is SNHLY and CDR2 is FYNNEI. CDR3 length: 13 amino acids. The chain's CDR3 is CASRKGQMEKLFF. The CDR3 bases that were read are TGTGCCAGCAGAAAGGGACAGATGGAAAAG.

CDR3: CASSRDRTDTYTF. Partial CDR3 DNA: TGTGCCAGTAGTAGAGACCGCACAGATACC. The rearrangement joins TRBV19 to TRBJ1-2; no definite D call. The read is 3 residues too short to cover the CDR3 end, so that end is filled in from the germline J gene. Germline CDR1 and CDR2: LNHDA and SQIVND (reference sequence). The CDR3 extends over 13 amino acids. Full variable domain (outside the CDR3, taken from reference TRBV19 and TRBJ1-2): DGGITQSPKYLFRKEGQNVTLSCEQNLNHDAMYWYRQDPGQGLRLIYYSQIVNDFQKGDIAEGYSVSREKKESFPLTVTSAQKNPTAFYLCASSRDRTDTYTFGSGTRLTVV.

Many counts were recorded for this clone. The missing CDR3 end, 3 residues past where the read stops, is filled in from the germline J gene. V and J are TRBV7-6 and TRBJ2-7, with TRBD2 identical over 10 bases. This CDR3 has 16 residues. The germline V gene encodes CDR1 SGHVS and CDR2 FNYEAQ. The junction had 12 bases not matched to a gene; V was cut back by 4 bases and J by 6 bases. The part of the CDR3 DNA that was read is TGTGCCAGCAGCTCCCCGCTGGCTAGCGGGAGACGCGAG. Its protein product is CASSSPLASGRRE. The entire CDR3 protein reads CASSSPLASGRREQYF.

This clone was seen repeatedly, ten times or more. The CDR3 end is not reached by the read, which stops 3 residues before it; the germline J gene fills it in. The chain joins TRBV5-1 to TRBJ2-5; 10 nucleotides agree with TRBD2. Trimming took 7 bases from V and 5 from J; bases not matched to a gene: 8. Germline loops: CDR1 SGHRS, CDR2 YFSETQ. The CDR3 extends over 14 amino acids. CDR3 DNA, as far as it was read: TGCGCCAGCCGCCTAGCGGGAGTCGGGGAGACC. This codes for CASRLAGVGET. The complete CDR3 protein is CASRLAGVGETQYF.

This clone was recorded many times. Incomplete CDR3 DNA: TGCGCCAGCAGCCAAGAGACGGACACGTACTATGGC. This gives the protein CASSQETDTYYG. Given in full, the CDR3 is CASSQETDTYYGYTF. This chain uses TRBV4-1 with TRBJ1-2; TRBD1 might be the D (5 bases). The read ends 3 residues early relative to the CDR3; the germline J gene fills the gap. Germline CDR1 and CDR2: MGHRA and YSYEKL. CDR3 length equals 15 residues. V was trimmed by 0 bases and J by 3 bases, leaving 11 bases between them.